The 20 T cell receptor beta chains below were found in one sample sequenced in a study of blood T cell repertoires in COVID-19. Profiling relied on immunoSEQ multiplex PCR, and the TCRdb table lists in-frame clones only, not all of them. The table includes over 150,000 clones, 80% to 90% detected once. The specimen was peripheral blood. The receptors here all came from a human donor in a cohort sampled during active COVID-19.

The V call is TRBV5-1, the J call TRBJ2-3; D unresolved. This CDR3 contains 14 residues. CDR1 is SGHRS, CDR2 YFSETQ, per germline. The V end lost 5 bases, the J end lost 0 bases, and 10 bases lay between the germline ends. The CDR3 DNA reads TGCGCCAGCAGTGGGCAGCAAAGCACAGATACGCAGTATTTT. Translation: CASSGQQSTDTQYF.

The chain employs TRBV27 and TRBJ2-7, with 9 bases that match TRBD1. Germline lookup yields CDR1 MNHEY and CDR2 SMNVEV (reference sequence). J gave up 2 bases and V 7 bases, and 9 bases lay outside the gene matches. CDR3 length: 15 residues. The DNA for the CDR3 is TGTGCCAGCACCCCGACAGGGGGTAGTACCTACGAGCAGTACTTC. Its translation is CASTPTGGSTYEQYF.

Points on this clone: Other DNA sequences in this sample translate to the same CDR3. The rearrangement joins TRBV10-1 to TRBJ2-1, with TRBD2 identical over 11 bases. Germline trimming cut 4 bases from V and 2 bases from J; bases unmatched to any gene: 1. CDR1 WNHNN and CDR2 SYGVQD come from the germline V gene (reference sequence). The length of the CDR3 is 15 residues. The CDR3 spells CASSGTSGPYNEQFF. The CDR3 bases are TGCGCCAGCAGTGGGACTAGCGGGCCCTACAATGAGCAGTTCTTC.

The sample holds a few counts of this clone. This chain joins TRBV24-1 and TRBJ2-3; D gene uncertain. The CDR3 length is 12 residues. Germline V CDR1 and CDR2: KGHDR, SFDVKD. Trimming cost V 9 bases and J 6 bases, with 12 bases left between them. The CDR3 bases are TGTGCCACCTCCCTTCGCGGTGATACGCAGTATTTT. Translated: CATSLRGDTQYF.

V gene TRBV28 combines with J gene TRBJ1-1; a possible D gene is TRBD1 (5 bases). Germline V gene data show CDR1 as MDHEN and CDR2 as SYDVKM. The length of the CDR3 is 10 residues. Deletions cut 10 bases from V and 6 bases from J, with 9 bases between. CDR3 nucleotides: TGTGCCACCCGGGGGGCTGAAGCTTTCTTT. Amino acids: CATRGAEAFF.

This clone has at least ten counts. The J gene is TRBJ1-2, the V gene TRBV3-1 (or the pseudogene TRBV3-2), with TRBD1 matching over 9 bases. The CDR3 is 14 amino acids. Germline CDR1 LGHDT, CDR2 YNNKEL (reference sequence). The trim removed 3 bases at V and 8 bases at J, leaving 7 bases unmatched. In nucleotides, the CDR3 is TGTGCCAGCAGCCACACGGGACAGGGCCGAGGCTACACCTTC. This codes for CASSHTGQGRGYTF.

This clone was counted at least ten times. This sequence joins TRBV6-5 and TRBJ2-3; 8 positions agree with TRBD2. Germline values: CDR1 MNHEY, CDR2 SVGAGI. This CDR3 is built from 15 residues. J was trimmed by 3 bases and V by 4 bases; bases with no gene match: 6. The CDR3 DNA is TGTGCCAGCAGTTCCGCGGGAGGCGGTACAGATACGCAGTATTTT. It encodes CASSSAGGGTDTQYF.

The chain has TRBV20-1 and TRBJ2-3, with 8 positions matching TRBD1. This CDR3 has 13 residues. J was trimmed by 2 bases and V by 3 bases; bases with no gene match: 1. The germline V gene encodes CDR1 DFQATT and CDR2 SNEGSKA (reference sequence). The CDR3 protein is CSASQGATDTQYF. CDR3 nucleotides: TGCAGTGCTAGTCAGGGGGCCACAGATACGCAGTATTTT.

The chain joins TRBV5-6 to TRBJ2-7, with TRBD1 matching over 10 bases. The CDR3 totals 15 residues. CDR1 and CDR2 from the germline V gene are SGHDT and YYEEEE. The V gene end was trimmed by 4 bases and the J gene end by 0 bases; junction bases not matched to a gene: 4. The chain's CDR3 is CASSRGQGSSYEQYF. DNA for the CDR3: TGTGCCAGCAGCCGGGGACAGGGGAGCTCCTACGAGCAGTACTTC.

CDR3 protein: CASSLAPWQSNQPQHF. The CDR3 DNA reads as TGTGCCAGCAGCTTAGCGCCTTGGCAATCGAATCAGCCCCAGCATTTT. This chain links TRBV7-8 with TRBJ1-5; D unresolved. CDR1 and CDR2 from the germline V gene are SGHVS and FQNEAQ. Trimming pared 0 bases from V and 4 bases from J, leaving 13 bases between. The CDR3 loop spans 16 amino acids.

The chain has TRBV27 and TRBJ2-1; the match to TRBD2 covers 11 bases. The V gene end was trimmed by 1 base and the J gene end by 4 bases; junction bases not matched to a gene: 9. The germline V gene encodes CDR1 MNHEY and CDR2 SMNVEV (reference sequence). There are 18 residues in the CDR3. In DNA, the CDR3 is TGTGCCAGCAGTTTATTAGGGACTAGCGGATTAGAATACAATGAGCAGTTCTTC. This gives the protein CASSLLGTSGLEYNEQFF.

CDR3 loop: CASSSQGYTGELFF. CDR3 DNA: TGTGCCAGCAGCTCCCAGGGGTACACCGGGGAGCTGTTTTTT. The chain couples TRBV5-5 to TRBJ2-2; possibly TRBD1 for D (6 bases). CDR3 size: 14 residues. Germline V gives CDR1 SGHKS, CDR2 YYEKEE (reference sequence). Trimming took 3 bases from V and 3 from J, leaving 9 bases between them.

The V gene is TRBV18, the J gene TRBJ2-3; maybe TRBD2 (5 bases). This CDR3 is built from 14 residues. The germline V gene encodes CDR1 KGHSH and CDR2 LQKENI. Trimming left V 4 bases short and J 4 bases short, with 12 bases between. The chain's CDR3 is CASSQLVEPDTQYF. DNA for the CDR3: TGTGCCAGCTCACAACTAGTTGAGCCAGATACGCAGTATTTT.

This clone was observed a single time. For the CDR3, the DNA is TGCGCCAGCAGCCCAGGACAGGGACCGAACACTGAAGCTTTCTTT. Its protein product is CASSPGQGPNTEAFF. This rearrangement joins TRBV4-1 to TRBJ1-1, with 8 bases aligning to TRBD1. The CDR3 has 15 amino acids. The V segment lost 4 bases and the J segment 1 base; nucleotides outside the gene matches: 5. Germline lookup yields CDR1 MGHRA and CDR2 YSYEKL.

The CDR3 reads CASSQLAGKYNEQFF. The CDR3 DNA reads as TGTGCCAGCAGTCAACTAGCGGGGAAGTACAATGAGCAGTTCTTC. This sequence joins TRBV6-2 or TRBV6-3 and TRBJ2-1; 10 positions match TRBD2. V gave up 5 bases and J gave up 4 bases; unmatched junction bases: 5. This CDR3 is 15 amino acids long. Looked up from germline, CDR1 is MNHEY and CDR2 is SVGEGT.

The J gene is TRBJ2-3, the V gene TRBV19; D remains ambiguous. Germline values: CDR1 LNHDA, CDR2 SQIVND (reference sequence). The CDR3 length is 14 residues. V dropped 5 bases and J dropped 4 bases, with 13 bases sitting between them. Written as DNA, the CDR3 is TGTGCCAGTAGTGAAGCCACGGTGGCAGATACGCAGTATTTT. Its translation is CASSEATVADTQYF.

The gene calls are TRBV6-5 and TRBJ2-3; D is possibly TRBD1 (5 bases). The CDR3 has 15 amino acids. V gave up 6 bases and J gave up 0 bases, with 13 bases separating them. Germline V gene data show CDR1 as MNHEY and CDR2 as SVGAGI. DNA for the CDR3: TGTGCCAGCAGAAAGGGGCGGAAGAGCACAGATACGCAGTATTTT. Translating it yields CASRKGRKSTDTQYF.

The chain couples TRBV6-5 to TRBJ2-1, with 11 positions matching TRBD2. The junction had 2 bases not matched to a gene; V was cut back by 4 bases and J by 3 bases. The CDR3 length is 15 residues. Germline CDR1 reads MNHEY; CDR2 reads SVGAGI. This CDR3 reads CASSFSGRDYNEQFF. The CDR3 DNA sequence: TGTGCCAGCAGTTTTAGCGGGAGGGACTACAATGAGCAGTTCTTC.

This clone has only a few counts. The chain couples TRBV15 to TRBJ2-1, with TRBD1 matching over 10 bases. This CDR3 contains 14 residues. Germline CDR1 LNHNV, CDR2 YYDKDF (reference sequence). Losses at the gene ends were 0 bases for V and 10 bases for J; bases not matched to a gene: 3. The DNA of the CDR3 is TGTGCCACCAGCAGAGATGGACAGGGGGTCGAGCAGTTCTTC. It yields the protein CATSRDGQGVEQFF.

The rearrangement uses TRBV11-2 and TRBJ1-1; D unclear. The CDR3 is 16 residues long. V lost 5 bases, J lost 1 base, and 17 bases lay in between. In germline, CDR1 is SGHAT, CDR2 FQNNGV. The CDR3 nucleotides read TGTGCCAGCAGCCCCTACCCCGACAACGCGAACACTGAAGCTTTCTTT. Translating it yields CASSPYPDNANTEAFF.